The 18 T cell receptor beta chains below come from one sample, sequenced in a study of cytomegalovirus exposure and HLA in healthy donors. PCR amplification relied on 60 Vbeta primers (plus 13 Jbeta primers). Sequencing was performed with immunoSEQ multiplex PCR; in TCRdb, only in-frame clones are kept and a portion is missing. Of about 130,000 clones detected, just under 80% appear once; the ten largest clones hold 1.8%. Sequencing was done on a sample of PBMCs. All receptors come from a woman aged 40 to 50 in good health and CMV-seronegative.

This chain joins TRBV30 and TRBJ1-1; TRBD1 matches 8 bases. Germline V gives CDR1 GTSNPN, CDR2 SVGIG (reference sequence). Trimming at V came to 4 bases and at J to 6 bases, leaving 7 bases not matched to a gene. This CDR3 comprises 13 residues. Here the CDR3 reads CAWTSQGASEAFF. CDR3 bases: TGTGCCTGGACTTCCCAGGGGGCCTCTGAAGCTTTCTTT. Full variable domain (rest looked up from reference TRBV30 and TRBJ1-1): SQTIHQWPATLVQPVGSPLSLECTVEGTSNPNLYWYRQAAGRGLQLLFYSVGIGQISSEVPQNLSASRPQDRQFILSSKKLLLSDSGFYLCAWTSQGASEAFFGQGTRLTVV.

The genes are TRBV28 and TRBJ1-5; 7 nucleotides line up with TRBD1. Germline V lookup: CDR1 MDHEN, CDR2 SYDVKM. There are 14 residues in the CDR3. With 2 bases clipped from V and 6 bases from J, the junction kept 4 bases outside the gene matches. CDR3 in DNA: TGTGCCAGCAGTTTAGCACAGGGGTTTCAGCCCCAGCATTTT. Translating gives CASSLAQGFQPQHF. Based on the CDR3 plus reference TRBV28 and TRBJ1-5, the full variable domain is DVKVTQSSRYLVKRTGEKVFLECVQDMDHENMFWYRQDPGLGLRLIYFSYDVKMKEKGDIPEGYSVSREKKERFSLILESASTNQTSMYLCASSLAQGFQPQHFGDGTRLSIL.

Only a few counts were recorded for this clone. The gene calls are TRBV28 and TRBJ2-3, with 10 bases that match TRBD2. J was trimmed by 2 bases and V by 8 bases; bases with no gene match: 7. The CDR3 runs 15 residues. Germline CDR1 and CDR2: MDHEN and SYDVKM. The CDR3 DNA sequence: TGTGCCAGCCGTGGACTAGCGGTGGACACAGATACGCAGTATTTT. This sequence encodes CASRGLAVDTDTQYF.

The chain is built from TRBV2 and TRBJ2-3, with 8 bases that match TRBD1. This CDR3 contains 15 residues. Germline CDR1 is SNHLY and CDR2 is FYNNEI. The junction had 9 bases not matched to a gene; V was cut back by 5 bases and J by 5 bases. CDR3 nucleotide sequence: TGTGCCAGCAGTCTACCGACAGGGGAAAGAGATACGCAGTATTTT. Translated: CASSLPTGERDTQYF.

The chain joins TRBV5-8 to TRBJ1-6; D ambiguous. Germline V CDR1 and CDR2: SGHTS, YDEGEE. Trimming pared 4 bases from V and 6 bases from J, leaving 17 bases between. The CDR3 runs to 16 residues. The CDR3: CASSLESPVFNSPLHF. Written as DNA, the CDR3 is TGTGCCAGCAGCCTCGAATCCCCAGTTTTTAATTCACCCCTCCACTTT.

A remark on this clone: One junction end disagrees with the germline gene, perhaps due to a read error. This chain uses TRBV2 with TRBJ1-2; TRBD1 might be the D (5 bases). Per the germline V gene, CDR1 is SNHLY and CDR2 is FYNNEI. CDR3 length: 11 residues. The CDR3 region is CASTIAGGSHF. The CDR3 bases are TGTGCCAGCACGATAGCCGGGGGGTCCCACTTC.

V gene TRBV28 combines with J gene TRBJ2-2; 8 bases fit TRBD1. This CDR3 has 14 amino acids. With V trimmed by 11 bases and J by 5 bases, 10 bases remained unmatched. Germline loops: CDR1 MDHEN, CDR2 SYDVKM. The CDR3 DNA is TGTGCCGGAAGAAGGACAGGGTGGACCGGGGAGCTGTTTTTT. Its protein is CAGRRTGWTGELFF.

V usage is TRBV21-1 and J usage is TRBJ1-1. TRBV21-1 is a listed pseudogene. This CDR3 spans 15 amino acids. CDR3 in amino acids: CASSSPGGARTEAFF. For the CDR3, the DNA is TGTGCCAGCAGCAGCCCCGGGGGGGCGAGGACTGAAGCTTTCTTT.

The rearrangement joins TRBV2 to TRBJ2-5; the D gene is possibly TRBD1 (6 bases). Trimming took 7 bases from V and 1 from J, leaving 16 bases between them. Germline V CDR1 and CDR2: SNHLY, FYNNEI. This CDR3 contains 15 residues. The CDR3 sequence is CASMRPRGLQETQYF. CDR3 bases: TGTGCCAGCATGCGTCCCAGGGGCCTCCAAGAGACCCAGTACTTC.

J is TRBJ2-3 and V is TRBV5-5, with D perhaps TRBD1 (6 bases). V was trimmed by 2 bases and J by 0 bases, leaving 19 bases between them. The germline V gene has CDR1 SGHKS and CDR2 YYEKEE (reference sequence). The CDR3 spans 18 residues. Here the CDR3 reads CASSLGIDWGQSTDTQYF. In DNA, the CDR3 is TGTGCCAGCAGCTTAGGAATTGACTGGGGACAAAGCACAGATACGCAGTATTTT.

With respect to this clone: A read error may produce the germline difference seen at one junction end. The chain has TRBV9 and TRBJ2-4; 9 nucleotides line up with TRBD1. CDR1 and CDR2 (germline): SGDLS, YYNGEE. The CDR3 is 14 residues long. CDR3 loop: CASSEGTGQNSQYF. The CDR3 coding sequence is TGTGCCAGCAGCGAGGGGACAGGGCAAAACAGTCAGTACTTC.

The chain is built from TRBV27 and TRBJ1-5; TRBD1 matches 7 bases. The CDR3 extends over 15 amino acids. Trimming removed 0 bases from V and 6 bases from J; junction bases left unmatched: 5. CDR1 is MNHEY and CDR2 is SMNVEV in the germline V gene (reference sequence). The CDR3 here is CASSLSRQGSQPQHF. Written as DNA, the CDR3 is TGTGCCAGCAGTTTATCTCGACAGGGTAGTCAGCCCCAGCATTTT.

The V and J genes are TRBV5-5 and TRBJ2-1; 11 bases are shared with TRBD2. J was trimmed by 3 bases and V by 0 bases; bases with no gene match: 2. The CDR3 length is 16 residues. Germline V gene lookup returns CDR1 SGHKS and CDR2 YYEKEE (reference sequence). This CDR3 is CASSLGLAGGYNEQFF. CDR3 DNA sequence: TGTGCCAGCAGCTTGGGGCTAGCGGGGGGCTACAATGAGCAGTTCTTC. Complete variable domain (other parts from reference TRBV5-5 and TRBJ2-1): DAGVTQSPTHLIKTRGQQVTLRCSPISGHKSVSWYQQVLGQGPQFIFQYYEKEERGRGNFPDRFSARQFPNYSSELNVNALLLGDSALYLCASSLGLAGGYNEQFFGPGTRLTVL.

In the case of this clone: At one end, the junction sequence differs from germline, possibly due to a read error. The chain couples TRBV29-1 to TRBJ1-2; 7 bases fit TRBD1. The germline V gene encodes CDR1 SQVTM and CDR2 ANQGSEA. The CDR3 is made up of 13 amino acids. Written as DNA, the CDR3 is TGCAGCCACGCAGGGGGTCCAAACTATGACTACACCTTC. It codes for CSHAGGPNYDYTF. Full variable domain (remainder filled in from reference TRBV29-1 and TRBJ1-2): SAVISQKPSRDICQRGTSLTIQCQVDSQVTMMFWYRQQPGQSLTLIATANQGSEATYESGFVIDKFPISRPNLTFSTLTVSNMSPEDSSIYLCSHAGGPNYDYTFGSGTRLTVV.

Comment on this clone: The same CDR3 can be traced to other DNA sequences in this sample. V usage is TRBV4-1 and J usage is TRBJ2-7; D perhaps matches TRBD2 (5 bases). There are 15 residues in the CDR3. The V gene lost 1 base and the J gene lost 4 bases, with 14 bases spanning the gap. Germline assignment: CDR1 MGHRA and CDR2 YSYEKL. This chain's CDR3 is CASSQAPDSIYEQYF. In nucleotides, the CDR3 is TGCGCCAGCAGCCAAGCACCGGACTCAATTTACGAGCAGTACTTC.

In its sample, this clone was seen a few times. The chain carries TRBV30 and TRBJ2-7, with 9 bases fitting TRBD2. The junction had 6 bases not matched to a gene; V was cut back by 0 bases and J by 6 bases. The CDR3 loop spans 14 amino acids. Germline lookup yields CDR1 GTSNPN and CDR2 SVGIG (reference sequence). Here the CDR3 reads CAWSVGSGGGEQYF. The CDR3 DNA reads TGTGCCTGGAGTGTAGGTAGCGGGGGCGGCGAGCAGTACTTC.

CDR3 residues: CAITTGLGEQYF. The CDR3, as DNA: TGTGCCATAACGACAGGTCTGGGCGAGCAGTACTTC. The rearrangement joins TRBV10-3 to TRBJ2-7; a weak D match, TRBD1 (6 bases). The V gene lost 9 bases and the J gene lost 6 bases, with 15 bases spanning the gap. Germline V CDR1 and CDR2: ENHRY, SYGVKD. The CDR3 is 12 residues long.

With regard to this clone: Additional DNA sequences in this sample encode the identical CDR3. The CDR3 sequence is CASSISSGGEQYF. CDR3 coding DNA: TGTGCCAGTAGTATTTCCTCAGGGGGAGAGCAGTACTTC. The chain carries TRBV19 and TRBJ2-7, with 7 bases fitting TRBD1. V shed 3 bases and J 7 bases; nucleotides not matched to a gene: 6. Germline CDR1 is LNHDA and CDR2 is SQIVND (reference sequence). This CDR3 comprises 13 residues.